This T cell receptor (beta chain) was identified during a study of technical replicates of blood from a handful of donors. The germline V gene encodes CDR1 SQVTM and CDR2 ANQGSEA. V was trimmed by 6 bases and J by 3 bases, leaving 5 bases between them. The CDR3 loop spans 10 amino acids. Sequenced by immunoSEQ multiplex PCR; TCRdb stores in-frame clones only, minus some. This repertoire shows more than 75,000 clones, 95% to 97% found once; its top ten account for 0.36%. Material: T cells isolated from PBMCs. This TCR was recovered from a human donor in good health. This chain joins TRBV29-1 and TRBJ2-5; D gene uncertain. CDR3 in amino acids: CSVNKETQYF. DNA for the CDR3: TGCAGCGTGAACAAAGAGACCCAGTACTTC.